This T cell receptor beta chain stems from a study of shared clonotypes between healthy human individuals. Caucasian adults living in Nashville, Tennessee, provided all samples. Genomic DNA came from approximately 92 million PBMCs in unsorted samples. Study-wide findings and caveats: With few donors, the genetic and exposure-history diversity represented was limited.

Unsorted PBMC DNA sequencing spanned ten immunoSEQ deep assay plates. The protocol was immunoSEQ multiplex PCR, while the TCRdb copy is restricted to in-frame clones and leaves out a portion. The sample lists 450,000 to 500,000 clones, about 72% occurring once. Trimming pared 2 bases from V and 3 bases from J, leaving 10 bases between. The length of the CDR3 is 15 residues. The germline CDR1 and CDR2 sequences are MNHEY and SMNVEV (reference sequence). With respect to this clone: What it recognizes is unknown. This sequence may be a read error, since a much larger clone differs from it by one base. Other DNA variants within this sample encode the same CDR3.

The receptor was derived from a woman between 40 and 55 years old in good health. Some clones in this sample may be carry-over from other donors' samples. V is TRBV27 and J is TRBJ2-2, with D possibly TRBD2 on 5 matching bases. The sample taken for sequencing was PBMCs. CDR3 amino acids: CASSLHLADTGELFF. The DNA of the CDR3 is TGTGCCAGCAGTTTACACCTAGCAGACACCGGGGAGCTGTTTTTT.